This T cell receptor (beta chain) came from a study of T cells expressing NK-cell markers. Looked up from germline, CDR1 is SEHNR and CDR2 is FQNEAQ (reference sequence). The CDR3 consists of 15 residues. TCRdb re-called the 5' RACE reads, yielding one record per CDR3 amino acid sequence without DNA. This table lists about 150,000 distinct CDR3 sequences. V is TRBV7-9 and J is TRBJ2-5; the D gene TCRdb calls, TRBD2, cannot be checked with no DNA. What was sequenced was blood T cells: a sorted CD56 or NKG2C T cell subset, CD4+ or CD8+ T cells, or bulk PBMC T cells (not recorded which). The clonotype originates from a woman aged 50 to 60 in good health. CDR3 sequence: CASTPPAGGPETQYF.